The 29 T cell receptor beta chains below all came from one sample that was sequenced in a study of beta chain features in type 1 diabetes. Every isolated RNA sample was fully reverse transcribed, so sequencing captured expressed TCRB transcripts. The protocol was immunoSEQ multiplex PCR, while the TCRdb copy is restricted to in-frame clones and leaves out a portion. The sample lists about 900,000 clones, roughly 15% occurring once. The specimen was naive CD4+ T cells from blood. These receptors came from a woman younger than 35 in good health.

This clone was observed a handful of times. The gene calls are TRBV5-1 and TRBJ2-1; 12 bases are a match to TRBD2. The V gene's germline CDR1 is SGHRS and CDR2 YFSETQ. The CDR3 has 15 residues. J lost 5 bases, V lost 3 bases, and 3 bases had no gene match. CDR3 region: CASSSTSGSHNEQFF. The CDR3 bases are TGCGCCAGCAGCTCGACTAGCGGGAGTCACAATGAGCAGTTCTTC.

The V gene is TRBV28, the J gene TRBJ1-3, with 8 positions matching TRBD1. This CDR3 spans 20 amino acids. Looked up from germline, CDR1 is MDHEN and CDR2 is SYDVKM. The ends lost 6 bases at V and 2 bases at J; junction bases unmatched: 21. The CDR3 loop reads CASRGRRYPRPGGPGNTIYF. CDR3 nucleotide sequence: TGTGCCAGCAGGGGAAGAAGGTACCCGCGTCCAGGGGGCCCTGGAAACACCATATATTTT.

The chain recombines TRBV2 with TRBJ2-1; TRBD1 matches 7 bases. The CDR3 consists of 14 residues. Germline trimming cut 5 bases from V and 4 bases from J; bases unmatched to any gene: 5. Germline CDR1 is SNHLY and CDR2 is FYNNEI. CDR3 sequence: CASSRTGKYNEQFF. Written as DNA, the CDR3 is TGTGCCAGCAGTCGGACAGGAAAGTACAATGAGCAGTTCTTC. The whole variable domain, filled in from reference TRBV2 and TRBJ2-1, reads EPEVTQTPSHQVTQMGQEVILRCVPISNHLYFYWYRQILGQKVEFLVSFYNNEISEKSEIFDDQFSVERPDGSNFTLKIRSTKLEDSAMYFCASSRTGKYNEQFFGPGTRLTVL.

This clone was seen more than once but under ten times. The CDR3 coding sequence is TGTGCCAGCAGTGAATTCCCGGGACGCAATGAGCAGTTCTTC. It translates to CASSEFPGRNEQFF. The chain links TRBV6-1 to TRBJ2-1; the D call may be TRBD1 or TRBD2 (5 bases each). This CDR3 is 14 amino acids long. Trimming removed 2 bases from V and 6 bases from J, with 11 bases in between. Germline lookup yields CDR1 MNHNS and CDR2 SASEGT.

The CDR3, as DNA: TGTGCCAGTAGCACGGACAGGAGTAATGAAAAACTGTTTTTT. It yields the protein CASSTDRSNEKLFF. This rearrangement joins TRBV19 to TRBJ1-4; 7 bases fit TRBD1. The length of the CDR3 is 14 residues. Germline V CDR1 and CDR2: LNHDA, SQIVND (reference sequence). V lost 6 bases and J lost 4; bases outside the gene matches: 5. Variable domain in full (rest from reference TRBV19 and TRBJ1-4): DGGITQSPKYLFRKEGQNVTLSCEQNLNHDAMYWYRQDPGQGLRLIYYSQIVNDFQKGDIAEGYSVSREKKESFPLTVTSAQKNPTAFYLCASSTDRSNEKLFFGSGTQLSVL.

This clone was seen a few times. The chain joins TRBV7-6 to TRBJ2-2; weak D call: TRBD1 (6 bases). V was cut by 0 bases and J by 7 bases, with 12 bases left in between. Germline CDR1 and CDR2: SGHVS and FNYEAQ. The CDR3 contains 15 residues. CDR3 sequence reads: CASSLAVTGDGELFF. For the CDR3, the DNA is TGTGCCAGCAGCTTAGCGGTGACAGGTGACGGGGAGCTGTTTTTT.

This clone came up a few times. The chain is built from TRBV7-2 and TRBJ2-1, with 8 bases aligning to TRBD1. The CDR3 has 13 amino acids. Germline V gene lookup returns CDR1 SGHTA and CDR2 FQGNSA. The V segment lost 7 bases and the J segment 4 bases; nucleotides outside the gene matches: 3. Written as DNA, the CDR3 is TGTGCCAGCATGACAGGGGTGTACAATGAGCAGTTCTTC. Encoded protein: CASMTGVYNEQFF.

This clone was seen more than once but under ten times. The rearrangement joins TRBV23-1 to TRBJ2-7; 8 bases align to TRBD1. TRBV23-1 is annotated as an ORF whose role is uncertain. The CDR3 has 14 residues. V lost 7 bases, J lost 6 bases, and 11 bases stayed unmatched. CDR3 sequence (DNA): TGCGCCAGCATTGGACAGGGTAGTTTTTGCGAGCAGTACTTC. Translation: CASIGQGSFCEQYF.

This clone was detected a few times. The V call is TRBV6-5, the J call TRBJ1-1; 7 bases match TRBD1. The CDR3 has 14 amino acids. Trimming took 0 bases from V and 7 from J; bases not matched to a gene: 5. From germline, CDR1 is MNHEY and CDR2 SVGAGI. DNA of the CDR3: TGTGCCAGCAGTTACTCGGGACAGAAGAATGAAGCTTTCTTT. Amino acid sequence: CASSYSGQKNEAFF.

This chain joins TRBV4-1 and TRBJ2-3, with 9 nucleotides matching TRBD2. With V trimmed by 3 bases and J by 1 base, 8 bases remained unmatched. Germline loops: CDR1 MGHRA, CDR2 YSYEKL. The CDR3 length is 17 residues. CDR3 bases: TGCGCCAGCAGCCAGCGTGGAAGGACTAGCGGCACAGATACGCAGTATTTT. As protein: CASSQRGRTSGTDTQYF.

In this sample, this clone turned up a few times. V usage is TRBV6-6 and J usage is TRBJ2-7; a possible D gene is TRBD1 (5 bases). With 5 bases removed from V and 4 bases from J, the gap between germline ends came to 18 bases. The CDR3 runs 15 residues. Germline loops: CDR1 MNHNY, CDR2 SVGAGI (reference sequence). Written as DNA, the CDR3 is TGTGCCAGCAGTCTTCGACCAGATGGGGCTTACGAGCAGTACTTC. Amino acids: CASSLRPDGAYEQYF.

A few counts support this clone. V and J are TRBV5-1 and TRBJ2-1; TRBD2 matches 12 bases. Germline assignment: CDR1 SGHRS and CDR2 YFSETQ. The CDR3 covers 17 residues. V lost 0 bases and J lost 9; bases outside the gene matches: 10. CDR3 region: CASSLAGTSGRSGEQFF. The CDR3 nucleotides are TGCGCCAGCAGCTTGGCCGGAACTAGCGGGAGGTCGGGTGAGCAGTTCTTC.

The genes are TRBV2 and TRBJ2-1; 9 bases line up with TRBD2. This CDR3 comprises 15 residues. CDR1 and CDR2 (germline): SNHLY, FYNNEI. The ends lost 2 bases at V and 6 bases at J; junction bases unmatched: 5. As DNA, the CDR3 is TGTGCCAGCAGTGAACGGGCGGGAGGGCTCAATGAGCAGTTCTTC. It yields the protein CASSERAGGLNEQFF.

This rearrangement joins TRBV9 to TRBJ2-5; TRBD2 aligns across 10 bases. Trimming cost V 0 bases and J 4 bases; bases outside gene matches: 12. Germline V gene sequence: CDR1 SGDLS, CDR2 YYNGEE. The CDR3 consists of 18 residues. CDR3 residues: CASSVGLAGVIWRETQYF. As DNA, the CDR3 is TGTGCCAGCAGCGTAGGGCTAGCGGGAGTTATTTGGCGAGAGACCCAGTACTTC.

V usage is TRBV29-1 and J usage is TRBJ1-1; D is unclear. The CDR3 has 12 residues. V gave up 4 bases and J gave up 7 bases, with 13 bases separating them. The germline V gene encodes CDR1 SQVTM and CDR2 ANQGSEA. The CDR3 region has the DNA TGCAGCGTTGTGTCCTCGCTCGGTGAAGCTTTCTTT. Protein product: CSVVSSLGEAFF.

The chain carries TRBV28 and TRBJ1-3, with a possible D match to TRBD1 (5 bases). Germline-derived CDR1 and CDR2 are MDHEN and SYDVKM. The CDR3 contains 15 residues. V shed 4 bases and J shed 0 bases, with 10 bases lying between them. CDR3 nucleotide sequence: TGTGCCAGCAGTTGGCAGGGCAACTCTGGAAACACCATATATTTT. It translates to CASSWQGNSGNTIYF.

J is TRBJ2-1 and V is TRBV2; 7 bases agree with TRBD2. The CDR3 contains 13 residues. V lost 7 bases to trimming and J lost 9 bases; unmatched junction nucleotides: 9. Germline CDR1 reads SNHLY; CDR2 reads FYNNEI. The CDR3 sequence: CASTKRDFGEQFF. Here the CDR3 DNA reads TGTGCCAGCACAAAGCGGGATTTTGGTGAGCAGTTCTTC.

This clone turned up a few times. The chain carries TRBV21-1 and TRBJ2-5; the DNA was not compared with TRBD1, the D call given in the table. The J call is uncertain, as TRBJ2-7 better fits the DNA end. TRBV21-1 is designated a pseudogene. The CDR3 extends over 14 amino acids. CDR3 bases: TGTGCCAGCCCGTTCCGGGACAGGGATCCCGAGCAGTACTTC. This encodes CASPFRDRDPEQYF.

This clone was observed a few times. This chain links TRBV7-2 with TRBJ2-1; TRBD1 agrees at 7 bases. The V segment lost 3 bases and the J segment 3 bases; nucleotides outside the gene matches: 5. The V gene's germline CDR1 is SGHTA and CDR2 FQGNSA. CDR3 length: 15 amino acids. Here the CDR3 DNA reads TGTGCCAGCAGCTTCGGGACAGTCCTCTACAATGAGCAGTTCTTC. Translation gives CASSFGTVLYNEQFF.

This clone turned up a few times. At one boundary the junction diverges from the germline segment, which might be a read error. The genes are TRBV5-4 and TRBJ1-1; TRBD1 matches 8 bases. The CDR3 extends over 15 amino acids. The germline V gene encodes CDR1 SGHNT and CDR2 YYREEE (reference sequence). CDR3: CASSQADREGTEAFF. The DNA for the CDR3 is TGCGCCAGCAGCCAGGCGGACAGGGAGGGTACTGAAGCTTTCTTT.

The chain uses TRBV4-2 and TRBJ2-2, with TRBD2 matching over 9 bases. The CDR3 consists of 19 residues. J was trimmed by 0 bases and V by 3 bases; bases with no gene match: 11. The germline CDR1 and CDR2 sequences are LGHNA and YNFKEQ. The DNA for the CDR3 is TGTGCCAGCAGCCACTACTGGACCGGGACTAGCACGAACACCGGGGAGCTGTTTTTT. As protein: CASSHYWTGTSTNTGELFF.

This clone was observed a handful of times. CDR3 bases: TGTGCCAGCACCAGGGGATTGGGGCAGCCCCAGCATTTT. As protein: CASTRGLGQPQHF. The V gene is TRBV27, the J gene TRBJ1-5; TRBD1 is a possible D gene (6 bases). Germline CDR1 reads MNHEY; CDR2 reads SMNVEV (reference sequence). V gave up 7 bases and J gave up 7 bases, with 14 bases separating them. The CDR3 is made up of 13 amino acids.

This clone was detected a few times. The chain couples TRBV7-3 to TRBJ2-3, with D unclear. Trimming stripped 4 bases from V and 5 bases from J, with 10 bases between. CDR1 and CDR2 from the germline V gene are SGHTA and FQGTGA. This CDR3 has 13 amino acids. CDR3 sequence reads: CASSSLGVDTQYF. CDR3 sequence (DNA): TGTGCCAGCAGCTCCCTAGGTGTAGATACGCAGTATTTT.

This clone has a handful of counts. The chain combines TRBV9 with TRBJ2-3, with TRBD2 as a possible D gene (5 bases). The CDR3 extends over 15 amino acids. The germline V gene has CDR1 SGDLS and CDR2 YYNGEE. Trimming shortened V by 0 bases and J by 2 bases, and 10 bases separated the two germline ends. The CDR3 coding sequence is TGTGCCAGCAGCGTAGGGACGGGAACCACAGATACGCAGTATTTT. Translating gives CASSVGTGTTDTQYF.

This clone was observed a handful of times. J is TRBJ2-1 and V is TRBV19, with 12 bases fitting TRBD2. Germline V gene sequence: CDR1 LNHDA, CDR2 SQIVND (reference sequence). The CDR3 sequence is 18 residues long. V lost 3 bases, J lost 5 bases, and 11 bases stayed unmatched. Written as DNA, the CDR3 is TGTGCCAGTAGTATGATGAGCCTAGCGGGAGGGGTACACAATGAGCAGTTCTTC. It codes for CASSMMSLAGGVHNEQFF.

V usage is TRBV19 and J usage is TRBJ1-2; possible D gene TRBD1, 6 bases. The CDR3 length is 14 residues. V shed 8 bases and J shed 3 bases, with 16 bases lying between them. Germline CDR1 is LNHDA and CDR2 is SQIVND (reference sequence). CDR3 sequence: CASCVAGEDYGYTF. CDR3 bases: TGTGCCAGTTGTGTGGCAGGGGAAGACTATGGCTACACCTTC.

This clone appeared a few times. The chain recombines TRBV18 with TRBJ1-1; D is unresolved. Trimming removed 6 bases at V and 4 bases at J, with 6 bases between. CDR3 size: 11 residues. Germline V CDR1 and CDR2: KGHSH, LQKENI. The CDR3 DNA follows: TGTGCCAGCTCGGAGGCCACTGAAGCTTTCTTT. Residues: CASSEATEAFF. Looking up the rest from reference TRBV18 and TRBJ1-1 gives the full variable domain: NAGVMQNPRHLVRRRGQEARLRCSPMKGHSHVYWYRQLPEEGLKFMVYLQKENIIDESGMPKERFSAEFPKEGPSILRIQQVVRGDSAAYFCASSEATEAFFGQGTRLTVV.

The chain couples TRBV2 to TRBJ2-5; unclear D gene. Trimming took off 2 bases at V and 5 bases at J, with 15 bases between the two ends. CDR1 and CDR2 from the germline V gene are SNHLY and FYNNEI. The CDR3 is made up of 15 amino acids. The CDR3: CASSEYVSRPETQYF. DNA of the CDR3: TGTGCCAGCAGTGAATACGTTTCCCGCCCGGAGACCCAGTACTTC. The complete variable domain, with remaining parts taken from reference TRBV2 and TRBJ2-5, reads EPEVTQTPSHQVTQMGQEVILRCVPISNHLYFYWYRQILGQKVEFLVSFYNNEISEKSEIFDDQFSVERPDGSNFTLKIRSTKLEDSAMYFCASSEYVSRPETQYFGPGTRLLVL.

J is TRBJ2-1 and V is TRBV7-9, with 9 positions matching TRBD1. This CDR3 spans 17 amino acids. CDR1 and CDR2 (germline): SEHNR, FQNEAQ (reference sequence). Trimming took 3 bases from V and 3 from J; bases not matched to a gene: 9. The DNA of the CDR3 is TGTGCCAGCAGCTTGAGAACCGGGACAGGGCACTACAATGAGCAGTTCTTC. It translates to CASSLRTGTGHYNEQFF. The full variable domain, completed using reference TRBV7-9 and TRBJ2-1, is DTGVSQNPRHKITKRGQNVTFRCDPISEHNRLYWYRQTLGQGPEFLTYFQNEAQLEKSRLLSDRFSAERPKGSFSTLEIQRTEQGDSAMYLCASSLRTGTGHYNEQFFGPGTRLTVL.